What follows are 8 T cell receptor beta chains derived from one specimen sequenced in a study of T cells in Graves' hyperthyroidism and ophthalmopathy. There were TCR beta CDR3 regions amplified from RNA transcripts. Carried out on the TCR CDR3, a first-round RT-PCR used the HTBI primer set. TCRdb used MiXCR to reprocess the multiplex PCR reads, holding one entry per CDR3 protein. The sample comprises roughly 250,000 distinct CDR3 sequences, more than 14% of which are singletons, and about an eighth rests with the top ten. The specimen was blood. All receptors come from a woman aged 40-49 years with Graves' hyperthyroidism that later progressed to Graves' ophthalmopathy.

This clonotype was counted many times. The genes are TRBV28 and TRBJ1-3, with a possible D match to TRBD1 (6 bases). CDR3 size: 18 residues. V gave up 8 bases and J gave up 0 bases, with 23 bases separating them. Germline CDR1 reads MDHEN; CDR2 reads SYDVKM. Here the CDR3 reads CASYQWGHAANSGNTIYF. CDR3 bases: TGTGCCAGCTACCAATGGGGGCACGCAGCTAACTCTGGAAACACCATATATTTT.

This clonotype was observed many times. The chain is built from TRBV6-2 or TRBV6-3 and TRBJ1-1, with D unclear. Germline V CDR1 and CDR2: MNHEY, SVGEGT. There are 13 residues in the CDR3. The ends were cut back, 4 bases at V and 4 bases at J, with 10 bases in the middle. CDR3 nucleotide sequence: TGTGCCAGCAGTTTGGGGTCTTCCACTGAAGCTTTCTTT. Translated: CASSLGSSTEAFF.

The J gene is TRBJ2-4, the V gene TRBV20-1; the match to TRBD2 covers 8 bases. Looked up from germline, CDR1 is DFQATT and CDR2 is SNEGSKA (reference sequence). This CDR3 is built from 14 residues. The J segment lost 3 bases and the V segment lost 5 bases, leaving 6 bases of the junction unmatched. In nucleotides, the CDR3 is TGCAGTGCTGCTCCGGGACTAGTCAAAAACATTCAGTACTTC. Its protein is CSAAPGLVKNIQYF.

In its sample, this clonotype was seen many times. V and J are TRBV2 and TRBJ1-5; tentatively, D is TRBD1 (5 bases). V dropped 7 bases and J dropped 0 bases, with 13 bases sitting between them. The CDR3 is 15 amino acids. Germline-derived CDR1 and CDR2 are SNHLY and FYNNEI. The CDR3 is CASKLQVYSNQPQHF. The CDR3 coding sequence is TGTGCCAGCAAATTACAGGTTTATAGCAATCAGCCCCAGCATTTT.

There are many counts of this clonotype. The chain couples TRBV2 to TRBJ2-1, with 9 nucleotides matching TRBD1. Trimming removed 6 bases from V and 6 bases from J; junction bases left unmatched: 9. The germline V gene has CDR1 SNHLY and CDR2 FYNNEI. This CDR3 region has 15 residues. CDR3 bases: TGTGCCAGCAGACAGACCGGGACAGGGATCAATGAGCAGTTCTTC. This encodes CASRQTGTGINEQFF.

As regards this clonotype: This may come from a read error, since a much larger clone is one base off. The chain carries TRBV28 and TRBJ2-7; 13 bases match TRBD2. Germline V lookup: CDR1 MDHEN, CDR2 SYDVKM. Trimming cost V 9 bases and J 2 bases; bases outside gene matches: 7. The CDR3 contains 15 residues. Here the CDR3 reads CASPRGLAGPYEQYF. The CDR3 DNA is TGTGCCAGTCCAAGGGGACTAGCGGGACCCTACGAGCAGTACTTC.

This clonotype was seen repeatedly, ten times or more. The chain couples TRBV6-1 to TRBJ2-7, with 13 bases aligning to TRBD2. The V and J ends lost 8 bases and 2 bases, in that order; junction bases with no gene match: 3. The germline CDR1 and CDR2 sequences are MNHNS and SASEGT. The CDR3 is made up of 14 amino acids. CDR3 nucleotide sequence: TGTGCCAGCGGGGGACTAGCGGGACCCTACGAGCAGTACTTC. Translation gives CASGGLAGPYEQYF.

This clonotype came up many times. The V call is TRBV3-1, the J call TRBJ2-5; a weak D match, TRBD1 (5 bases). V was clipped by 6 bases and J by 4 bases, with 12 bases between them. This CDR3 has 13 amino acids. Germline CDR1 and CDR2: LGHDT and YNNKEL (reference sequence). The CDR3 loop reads CASRQGLGETQYF. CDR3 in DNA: TGTGCCAGCAGGCAGGGCTTAGGAGAGACCCAGTACTTC.